The rows below give T cell receptor beta chains drawn from one sample of a study of T cells in Graves' hyperthyroidism and ophthalmopathy. TCRdb re-called the multiplex PCR reads with MiXCR, one entry per CDR3 protein. There are 270,000 or so distinct CDR3 sequences in the sample; approximately 14% occur only once, and about 30% lies in the top ten. Input material: blood. These TCRs come from a woman aged 45-65 years with Graves' hyperthyroidism that later progressed to Graves' ophthalmopathy. Both conserved end residues are trimmed from each CDR3.

TRBV19,ASSIASTNYGYT
TRBV2,ASMGTSGFYEQY
TRBV7-9,ASSFPGANSPLH
TRBV7-2,ASSTWDKETQY
TRBV6-5,ASSYQTGRAEAF
TRBV10-3,AISEEGGTEAF
TRBV5-1,ASSLEGPETQY
TRBV29-1,SVPHPGQGLGGYT
TRBV6-1,ASRIAGLTFYEQY
TRBV2,ASSPQQNSPLH
TRBV2,ASTALTVNTEAF
TRBV10-3,AISGGFNYGYT
TRBV19,ASSMGLAGYAGELF
TRBV2,ASSPWTGGDEQF
TRBV20-1,SARELAGAYNEQF
TRBV3-1,ASSQDKWGGRAANEQF
TRBV20-1,SAREYSGEQY
TRBV19,ASSWGDNSPLH
TRBV20-1,SSSRSDTEAF
TRBV19,ASSMAHGLQGMGYGYT
TRBV2,ASSEAGSPETQY
TRBV2,ASSEEVVTYEQY
TRBV7-3,ASSLTGGRSDTQY
TRBV24-1,ATSDWTAYEQY
TRBV19,ASSIRQPTVPFTDTQY
TRBV7-3,ASSLSMNTEAF
TRBV5-1,ASSPRTVRGNTIY
TRBV12-3/TRBV12-4,ASSQTSGRAREQF
TRBV27,ASSFGQGDGYT
TRBV18,ASSRTGYNEKLF
TRBV20-1,SARQGQTPTDTQY
TRBV9,ASSVALQGVGNEQF
TRBV24-1,ATRDSGRKDTQY
TRBV7-3,ASSSGSNTEAF
TRBV5-8,ASSYAGGTGAYNSPLH
TRBV5-1,ASSLAPTGTGRANYGYT
TRBV20-1,SARDNVIAGGQGQF
TRBV6-1,ASRPGTGVWGTEAF
TRBV30,AWGTGGQPYEQY
TRBV2,ASSPLGEAF
TRBV4-2,ASSPGGQGLNTEAF
TRBV12-3/TRBV12-4,ASSFPGGGTEAF
TRBV20-1,SASRGAQGGVQETQY
TRBV3-1,ASSQGTGGTDTQY
TRBV18,ASSRGVGETQY
TRBV13,ASSFDRALGPLH
TRBV28,ASSFAARDEKLF
TRBV18,ASSPPSGRTNEQL
TRBV12-3/TRBV12-4,ASTLFGRPETQY
TRBV7-2,ASSLADTIRY
TRBV30,AWGAGGRTDTQY